Below are 2 T cell receptor beta chains sequenced from a single sample in a study of cytomegalovirus exposure and HLA in healthy donors. Vbeta (60) and Jbeta (13) primers were used in the PCR. The data were produced by immunoSEQ multiplex PCR, yet TCRdb's version contains in-frame clones alone and is incomplete. Counted here are 90,000 to 130,000 clones, approximately 70% occurring once; the ten biggest clones make up around 0.95%. Specimen: PBMCs. The receptors stem from a woman in her twenties or thirties in good health and CMV-seronegative.

The chain links TRBV9 to TRBJ2-2; 7 bases agree with TRBD1. V was clipped by 5 bases and J by 0 bases; unmatched bases: 4. CDR1 is SGDLS and CDR2 is YYNGEE in the germline V gene. The length of the CDR3 is 15 residues. CDR3 region: CASSSQGANTGELFF. Here the CDR3 DNA reads TGTGCCAGCAGTTCCCAGGGGGCGAACACCGGGGAGCTGTTTTTT.

This clone was seen only a few times. The chain employs TRBV7-9 and TRBJ1-4, with TRBD1 identical over 9 bases. Germline V gene data show CDR1 as SEHNR and CDR2 as FQNEAQ (reference sequence). The CDR3 has 13 residues. Trimming took 7 bases from V and 8 from J; bases not matched to a gene: 5. Here the CDR3 DNA reads TGTGCCAGCAACCGGGACAGGGAAGAAAAACTGTTTTTT. Amino acids: CASNRDREEKLFF.